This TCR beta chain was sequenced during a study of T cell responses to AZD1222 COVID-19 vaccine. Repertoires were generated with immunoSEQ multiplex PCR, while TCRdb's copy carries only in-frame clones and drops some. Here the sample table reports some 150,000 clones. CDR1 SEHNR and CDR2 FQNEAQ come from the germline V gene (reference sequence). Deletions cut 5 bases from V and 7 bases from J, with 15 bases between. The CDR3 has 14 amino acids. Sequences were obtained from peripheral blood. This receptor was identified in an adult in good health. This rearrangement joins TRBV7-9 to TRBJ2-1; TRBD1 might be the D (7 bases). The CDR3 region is CASSHDQGGNEQFF. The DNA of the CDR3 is TGTGCCAGCAGCCACGACCAGGGGGGAAATGAGCAGTTCTTC.